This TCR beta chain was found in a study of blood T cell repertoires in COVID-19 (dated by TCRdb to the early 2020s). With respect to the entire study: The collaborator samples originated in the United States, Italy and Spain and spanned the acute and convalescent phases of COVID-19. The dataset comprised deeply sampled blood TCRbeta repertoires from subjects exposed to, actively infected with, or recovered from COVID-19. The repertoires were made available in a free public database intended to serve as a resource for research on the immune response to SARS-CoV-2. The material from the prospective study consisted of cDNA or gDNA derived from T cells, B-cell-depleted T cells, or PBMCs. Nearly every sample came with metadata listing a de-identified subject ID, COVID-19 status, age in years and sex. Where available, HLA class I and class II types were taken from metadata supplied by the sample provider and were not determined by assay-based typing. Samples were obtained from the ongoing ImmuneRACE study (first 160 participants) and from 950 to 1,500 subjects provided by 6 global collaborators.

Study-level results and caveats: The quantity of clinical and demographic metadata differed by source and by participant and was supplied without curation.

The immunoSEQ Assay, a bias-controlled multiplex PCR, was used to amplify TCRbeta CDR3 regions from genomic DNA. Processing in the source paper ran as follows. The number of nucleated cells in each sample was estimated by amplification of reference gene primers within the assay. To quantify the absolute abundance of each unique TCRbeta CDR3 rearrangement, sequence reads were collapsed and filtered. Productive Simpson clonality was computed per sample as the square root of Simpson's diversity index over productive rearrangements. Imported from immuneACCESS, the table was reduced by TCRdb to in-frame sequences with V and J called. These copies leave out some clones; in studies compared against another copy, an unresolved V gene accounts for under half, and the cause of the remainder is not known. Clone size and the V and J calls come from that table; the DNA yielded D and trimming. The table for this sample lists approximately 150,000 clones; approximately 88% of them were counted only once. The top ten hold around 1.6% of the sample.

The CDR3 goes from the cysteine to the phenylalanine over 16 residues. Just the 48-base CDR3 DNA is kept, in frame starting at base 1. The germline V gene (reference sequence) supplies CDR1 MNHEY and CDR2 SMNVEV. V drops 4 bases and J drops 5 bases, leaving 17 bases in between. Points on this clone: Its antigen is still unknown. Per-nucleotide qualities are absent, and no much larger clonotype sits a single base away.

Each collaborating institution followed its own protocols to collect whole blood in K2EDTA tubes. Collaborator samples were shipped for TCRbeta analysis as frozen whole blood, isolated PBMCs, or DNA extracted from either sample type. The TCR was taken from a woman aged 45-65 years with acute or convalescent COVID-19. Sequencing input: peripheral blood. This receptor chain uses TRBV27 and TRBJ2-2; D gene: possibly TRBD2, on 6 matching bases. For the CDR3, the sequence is CASSYQTHGGTGELFF. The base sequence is TGTGCCAGCAGTTACCAGACCCATGGAGGGACCGGGGAGCTGTTTTTT.